This TCR beta chain is drawn from a study of T cells after yellow fever vaccination. Overall study context: Preparation of the low-cell-number fractions used SMART-Seq v4 Ultra Low Input. Overall study results and limits: Clones that expanded after primary vaccination mostly reappeared after the booster (around 96% CD4, 75% to 90% CD8).

This clonotype was observed a few times. The antigen remains unidentified. The authors made TCR cDNA by 5'RACE template switching, adding a universal primer site and UMIs. TCRdb reprocessed the 5' RACE reads via MiXCR and lists one record per CDR3 protein. This sample has roughly 500,000 distinct CDR3 sequences; 19% occur once, and the top ten carry roughly an eighth. Germline V gene lookup returns CDR1 MNHEY and CDR2 SVGEGT. The V end lost 0 bases, the J end lost 1 base, and 12 bases lay between the germline ends. The CDR3 totals 16 residues. The chain carries TRBV6-2 or TRBV6-3 and TRBJ2-5; D remains unclear. The TCR originated in a young man who received the YFV17D yellow fever vaccine. This specimen consisted of PBMCs, obtained 15 days after the yellow fever booster vaccination. The CDR3 DNA sequence: TGTGCCAGCAGTTACTCGATAGATGGAATCCAAGAGACCCAGTACTTC. Protein product: CASSYSIDGIQETQYF.